The 10 T cell receptor beta chains presented below share a single source sample, sequenced in a study of T-cell reconstitution after alpha-beta-depleted transplantation in children. During its preparation, the TCRbeta library received unique molecular identifiers. Via MiXCR, TCRdb re-called the PCR reads, giving one row per CDR3 protein. The repertoire holds 300,000 to 400,000 distinct CDR3 sequences, approximately 23% seen once, with approximately 11% in the top ten. Specimen: PBMCs, mostly from graft donor cells, collected 180 days after TCRalphabeta/CD19-depleted stem cell transplant. All receptors come from a male patient between 5 and 17 years old who had a stem cell transplant for acute lymphoblastic leukemia, so the T cells may come from the graft donor.

This clonotype was counted ten times or more. The chain has TRBV12-3 or TRBV12-4 and TRBJ1-2; D not resolved. This CDR3 is 12 amino acids long. V lost 4 bases and J 5 bases, leaving 8 bases between the germline ends. This CDR3 reads CASSSGSYGYTF. Here the CDR3 DNA reads TGTGCCAGCAGTTCGGGCAGTTATGGCTACACCTTC.

This clonotype turned up a few times. The J gene is TRBJ1-5, the V gene TRBV7-9, with a possible D match to TRBD1 (6 bases). This CDR3 is 16 amino acids long. V lost 5 bases to trimming and J lost 0 bases, with 14 bases between them. CDR1 and CDR2 (germline): SEHNR, FQNEAQ (reference sequence). The CDR3 is CASSPQTGFSNQPQHF. CDR3 DNA: TGTGCCAGCAGCCCCCAAACAGGGTTTAGCAATCAGCCCCAGCATTTT.

This clonotype has only a few counts. The chain carries TRBV4-1 and TRBJ2-3; D is unresolved. This CDR3 region has 15 residues. Between the trimmed V and J ends, which lost 0 bases and 5 bases, there was a span of 12 bases. Germline CDR1 and CDR2: MGHRA and YSYEKL. The CDR3 sequence is CASSQDRPGRDTQYF. CDR3 nucleotide sequence: TGCGCCAGCAGCCAAGATAGACCCGGCCGAGATACGCAGTATTTT.

The rearrangement links TRBV20-1 to TRBJ2-3; tentatively, D is TRBD1 or TRBD2 (5 bases each). Germline values: CDR1 DFQATT, CDR2 SNEGSKA (reference sequence). V lost 3 bases to trimming and J lost 2 bases, with 15 bases between them. The CDR3 is made up of 15 amino acids. This CDR3 reads CSASAFEGPTDTQYF. The CDR3 DNA reads TGCAGTGCTAGCGCGTTTGAGGGGCCCACAGATACGCAGTATTTT.

The chain couples TRBV3-1 to TRBJ1-5; unclear D gene. This CDR3 comprises 15 residues. CDR1 is LGHDT, CDR2 YNNKEL, per germline (reference sequence). Trimming pared 1 base from V and 1 base from J, leaving 8 bases between. The CDR3 nucleotides are TGTGCCAGCAGCCAAGCCGGGCACAGCAATCAGCCCCAGCATTTT. Protein sequence: CASSQAGHSNQPQHF.

Only a few counts were recorded for this clonotype. The rearrangement uses TRBV7-6 and TRBJ1-2; D possibly corresponds to TRBD1 (5 bases). The ends were cut back, 5 bases at V and 5 bases at J, with 18 bases in the middle. CDR1 and CDR2 from the germline V gene are SGHVS and FNYEAQ. The CDR3 is 15 amino acids. The CDR3 DNA is TGTGCCAGCAGCAAATACGGGACGGATACTTATGGCTACACCTTC. Amino acids: CASSKYGTDTYGYTF.

V is TRBV7-8 and J is TRBJ2-5, with 8 bases aligning to TRBD2. The junction had 15 bases not matched to a gene; V was cut back by 7 bases and J by 2 bases. Germline V gene sequence: CDR1 SGHVS, CDR2 FQNEAQ. The CDR3 spans 17 residues. DNA of the CDR3: TGTGCCAGCACCACACCTAGTAGGAGACTAGCGCAAGAGACCCAGTACTTC. Translation: CASTTPSRRLAQETQYF.

The table lists this clonotype with a few counts. The chain employs TRBV20-1 and TRBJ2-5, with a tentative D call TRBD2 (5 bases). This CDR3 contains 12 residues. CDR1 DFQATT and CDR2 SNEGSKA come from the germline V gene (reference sequence). Trimming took off 5 bases at V and 7 bases at J, with 14 bases between the two ends. The CDR3 DNA reads TGCAGTGCTCCCGGGCCAAGCGGGACCCAGTACTTC. It is translated as CSAPGPSGTQYF.

The chain links TRBV11-2 to TRBJ2-1; 11 bases line up with TRBD2. After removal of 4 bases from V and 0 bases from J, the junction contained 11 bases not matched to a gene. CDR3 size: 19 residues. Germline CDR1 is SGHAT and CDR2 is FQNNGV. The CDR3 DNA is TGTGCCAGCAGCTCAGTAGGGCTAGCGGGAGGTATCTCCTACAATGAGCAGTTCTTC. Its protein is CASSSVGLAGGISYNEQFF.

This rearrangement joins TRBV28 to TRBJ1-6; no reliable D call. V was trimmed by 10 bases and J by 0 bases, leaving 7 bases between them. From germline, CDR1 is MDHEN and CDR2 SYDVKM. The CDR3 has 13 residues. This chain's CDR3 is CATQSSYNSPLHF. Written as DNA, the CDR3 is TGTGCCACCCAGAGCTCCTATAATTCACCCCTCCACTTT.